This T cell receptor beta chain was sequenced for a study of vaccination and CD4 T cells after COVID-19. Study background: Post-vaccine specimens were obtained a median approximately 70 days after dose two (range 14 to 241). At days 161 to 241 and at day 14 post-vaccination, a few convalescent patients were sampled. The authors exposed cells to overlapping spike peptides derived from SARS-CoV-2, HCoV-NL63, HCoV-OC43 and HCoV-229E.

Time point: late sampling 161 to 241 days after vaccination in three convalescent patients. The treatment here: approximately 9-day PBMC culture with coronavirus spike peptide pools or control peptides (ViraFEST assay). Convalescent patients tested SARS-CoV-2 PCR positive from March to December 2020, before Alpha, Beta and Delta emerged. An Oncomine TCR Beta short-read assay was used to sequence the DNA from cultured CD4+ T cells. TCRdb processed the PCR reads anew with MiXCR; each CDR3 protein has one entry. The table has some 22,000 distinct CDR3 sequences, around 37% seen once. Comment on this clonotype: As yet, its antigen is unknown.

The CDR3 runs 14 residues. Trimming cost V 0 bases and J 0 bases, with 9 bases left between them. Germline V CDR1 and CDR2: DFQATT, SNEGSKA (reference sequence). Here the sequenced sample was CD4+ T cells from blood, cultured in vitro, taken about 7 months after SARS-CoV-2 vaccination. The V call is TRBV20-1, the J call TRBJ2-7; D gene uncertain. This TCR was recovered from a human donor who had recovered from COVID-19. The CDR3 here is CSARDPRGSYEQYF. For the CDR3, the DNA is TGCAGTGCTAGAGACCCACGCGGCTCCTACGAGCAGTACTTC.